A selection of T cell receptor beta chains follows, all from one sample in a study of shared clonotypes between healthy human individuals. Repertoires were generated with immunoSEQ multiplex PCR, while TCRdb's copy carries only in-frame clones and drops some. The sample holds about 1 million clones, about 70% seen once. The sample taken for sequencing was memory CD4+ T cells sorted from blood. These receptors were collected from a man in his late teens or twenties in good health. Both conserved end residues are part of each CDR3. The D gene is left open where the match is weak. Some rows have no size entry. The others give once, few or many, or a class for an expanded clone.

clone_size,d_call,v_call,j_call,cdr3_aa,cdr3_nt
.,.,TRBV30,TRBJ2-2,CAWSQVRVFVTGKTGELFF,TGTGCCTGGTCACAGGTCCGCGTCTTTGTGACGGGAAAGACCGGGGAGCTGTTTTTT
.,.,TRBV7-9,TRBJ2-3,CASSLNFGAYPGSTDTQYF,TGTGCCAGCAGCTTAAATTTCGGGGCCTACCCCGGTAGCACAGATACGCAGTATTTT
.,.,TRBV5-6,TRBJ2-5,CASSRERGSVQETQYF,TGTGCCAGCAGCCGGGAGAGGGGCTCGGTCCAAGAGACCCAGTACTTC
.,TRBD2,TRBV19,TRBJ2-1,CASRSLAVSYNEQFF,TGTGCCAGTAGATCACTAGCGGTATCCTACAATGAGCAGTTCTTC
.,.,TRBV7-8,TRBJ1-4,CASSLLGGTNEKLFF,TGTGCCAGCAGCTTATTAGGGGGTACTAATGAAAAACTGTTTTTT
.,TRBD1,TRBV29-1,TRBJ1-2,CSSRDSPGEGYTF,TGCAGCTCGAGGGACAGTCCTGGTGAGGGCTACACCTTC
.,.,TRBV6-5,TRBJ2-7,CASSGQRGQYF,TGTGCCAGCAGTGGCCAGAGGGGGCAGTACTTC
.,.,TRBV5-5,TRBJ1-2,CASSRTPGQPDYGYTF,TGTGCCAGCAGCCGCACCCCCGGCCAGCCCGACTATGGCTACACCTTC
.,.,TRBV6-1,TRBJ1-3,CASSEGLYSGNTIYF,TGTGCCAGCAGTGAAGGATTGTACTCTGGAAACACCATATATTTT
.,.,TRBV30,TRBJ2-7,CAGGRGLPVEQYF,TGTGCCGGTGGGCGGGGGCTGCCCGTCGAGCAGTACTTC
.,TRBD1,TRBV18,TRBJ1-1,CASSSVSGRGGSEAFF,TGTGCCAGCTCATCCGTCAGTGGACGAGGGGGCTCTGAAGCTTTCTTT
.,.,TRBV15,TRBJ2-5,CATSRATYQQETQYF,TGTGCCACCAGCAGAGCTACATACCAACAAGAGACCCAGTACTTC
.,.,TRBV6-1,TRBJ2-7,CASSLPGFGEQYF,TGTGCCAGCTCTCTCCCGGGGTTCGGCGAGCAGTACTTC
.,.,TRBV30,TRBJ1-1,CAWTAGNTEAFF,TGTGCCTGGACAGCAGGAAACACTGAAGCTTTCTTT
few,TRBD2,TRBV6-6,TRBJ2-2,CAATLAGLNTGELFF,TGTGCCGCAACTCTAGCGGGCCTGAACACCGGGGAGCTGTTTTTT
.,TRBD2,TRBV18,TRBJ2-7,CASSLSGGSSEQYF,TGTGCCAGCTCCCTTTCGGGGGGGTCTTCCGAGCAGTACTTC
.,.,TRBV7-2,TRBJ2-5,CASSLGTPRGLETQYF,TGTGCCAGCAGCTTAGGGACCCCCAGGGGATTAGAGACCCAGTACTTC
.,.,TRBV2,TRBJ1-1,CASTRYTEAFF,TGTGCCAGCACGCGGTACACTGAAGCTTTCTTT
.,.,TRBV5-4,TRBJ2-5,CASRPGQQETQYF,TGTGCCAGCAGACCCGGACAGCAAGAGACCCAGTACTTC
.,.,TRBV6-6,TRBJ2-6,CAKPRTEGANVLTF,TGTGCCAAGCCACGGACGGAGGGCGCCAACGTCCTGACTTTC
.,.,TRBV5-1,TRBJ2-3,CASSWTQPSTDTQYF,TGCGCCAGCAGCTGGACACAACCTAGCACAGATACGCAGTATTTT
.,.,TRBV9,TRBJ2-6,CASSLMGANVLTF,TGTGCCAGCAGCCTAATGGGGGCCAACGTCCTGACTTTC
.,TRBD1,TRBV14,TRBJ1-2,CASSQVTGVGYTF,TGTGCCAGCAGCCAAGTCACAGGGGTTGGCTACACCTTC
.,TRBD2,TRBV6-5,TRBJ2-1,CASQGLADNEQFF,TGTGCCAGCCAGGGACTAGCGGACAATGAGCAGTTCTTC
.,.,TRBV6-5,TRBJ1-4,CASSYFEKLFF,TGTGCCAGCAGTTACTTCGAAAAACTGTTTTTT
.,TRBD1,TRBV19,TRBJ2-2,CASSRLAGQGGGELFF,TGTGCCAGTAGCCGGCTTGCGGGACAGGGCGGCGGGGAGCTGTTTTTT
.,TRBD1,TRBV11-2,TRBJ1-4,CASSLGTGGVSEKLFF,TGTGCCAGCAGCTTAGGGACAGGGGGCGTGAGTGAAAAACTGTTTTTT
.,.,TRBV28,TRBJ1-1,CASSLWRSEAFF,TGTGCCAGCAGTTTATGGAGATCTGAAGCTTTCTTT
.,TRBD1,TRBV5-5,TRBJ2-5,CASSIRDRDWETQYF,TGTGCCAGCAGCATCCGGGACAGGGATTGGGAGACCCAGTACTTC
.,TRBD2,TRBV4-3,TRBJ2-4,CASSQEWRTSGSIDIQYF,TGCGCCAGCAGCCAAGAATGGAGGACTAGCGGCAGTATAGACATTCAGTACTTC
.,TRBD2,TRBV4-2,TRBJ2-5,CASSPTGRLAGGPSLETQYF,TGTGCCAGCAGCCCCACCGGGCGACTAGCGGGGGGGCCTAGTTTAGAGACCCAGTACTTC
.,.,TRBV5-4,TRBJ1-4,CASSLDRDPTNEKLFF,TGTGCCAGCAGCTTGGACAGGGACCCAACTAATGAAAAACTGTTTTTT
.,TRBD2,TRBV30,TRBJ2-4,CAWSVLGGEGIQYF,TGTGCCTGGAGTGTACTGGGTGGGGAGGGCATTCAGTACTTC
.,TRBD2,TRBV9,TRBJ2-3,CASSKGAGTVTDTQYF,TGTGCCAGCAGCAAGGGAGCGGGGACCGTCACAGATACGCAGTATTTT
.,.,TRBV28,TRBJ1-2,CASSLRWTDNYGYTF,TGTGCCAGCAGTTTACGGTGGACAGATAACTATGGCTACACCTTC
few,.,TRBV5-6,TRBJ2-5,CASSFTGTKETQYF,TGTGCCAGCAGCTTCACAGGGACGAAAGAGACCCAGTACTTC
few,.,TRBV6-5,TRBJ1-6,CASREMTSPLHF,TGTGCCAGCAGAGAGATGACTTCACCCCTCCACTTT
.,TRBD1,TRBV5-1,TRBJ2-1,CASSPGTGLYNEQFF,TGCGCCAGCAGCCCGGGGACAGGGCTCTACAATGAGCAGTTCTTC
.,TRBD1,TRBV15,TRBJ2-7,CATSSGDRVYEQYF,TGTGCCACCAGCAGTGGGGACAGGGTCTACGAGCAGTACTTC
.,TRBD2,TRBV7-2,TRBJ2-1,CASRLWASGRYNEQFF,TGTGCCAGCAGGCTCTGGGCTAGCGGGCGCTACAATGAGCAGTTCTTC
.,.,TRBV29-1,TRBJ2-3,CSVARSTDTQYF,TGCAGCGTTGCCAGGTCCACAGATACGCAGTATTTT
.,.,TRBV19,TRBJ1-5,CASQGGGNQPQHF,TGTGCCAGCCAAGGGGGGGGCAATCAGCCCCAGCATTTT